This T cell receptor beta chain was documented in a study of Ad26.COV2.S vaccination and SARS-CoV-2 variants. Whole-study results and caveats: Vaccine and placebo recipients had comparable breadth of non-spike TCRs.

The CDR3 covers 13 residues. Germline CDR1 and CDR2: SNHLY and FYNNEI. Deletions cut 8 bases from V and 5 bases from J, with 12 bases between. The treatment was: some 19 received Ad26.COV2.S at low or high dose, single or two shots; about 5 received placebo; per-sample allocation not given. Day 63 after the first injection of vaccine or placebo was the sampling time. Libraries were prepared by immunoSEQ multiplex PCR; TCRdb keeps only in-frame clonotypes and omits some of them. The sample includes about 400,000 clones, around 93% of them seen just once. Note on this clone: Its specificity is not known.

The chain links TRBV2 to TRBJ1-4; possible D gene TRBD1, 6 bases. The sequences come from peripheral blood, collected in a trial of Ad26.COV2.S vaccine versus placebo. This receptor was obtained from a person between 18 and 65 years old who received the Ad26.COV2.S COVID-19 vaccine or a placebo. The CDR3 sequence: CASGGQGNEKLFF. CDR3 coding DNA: TGTGCCAGCGGTGGCCAGGGGAATGAAAAACTGTTTTTT.